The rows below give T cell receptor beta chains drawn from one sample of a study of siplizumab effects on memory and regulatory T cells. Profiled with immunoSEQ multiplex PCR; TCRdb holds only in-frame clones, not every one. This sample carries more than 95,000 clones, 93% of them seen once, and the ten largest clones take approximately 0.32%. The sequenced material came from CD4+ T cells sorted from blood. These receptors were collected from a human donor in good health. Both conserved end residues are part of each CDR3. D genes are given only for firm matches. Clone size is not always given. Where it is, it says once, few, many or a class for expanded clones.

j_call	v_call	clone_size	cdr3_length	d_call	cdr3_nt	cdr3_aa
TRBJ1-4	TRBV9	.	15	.	TGTGCCAGCAGCCCCCAGGTGGGGGTTAATGAAAAACTGTTTTTT	CASSPQVGVNEKLFF
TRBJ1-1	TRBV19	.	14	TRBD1	TGTGCCAGTAGTGCCCGGACAGGGAATACTGAAGCTTTCTTT	CASSARTGNTEAFF
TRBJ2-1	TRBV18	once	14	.	TGTGCCAGCTCTCCACAGGGACTCTACAATGAGCAGTTCTTC	CASSPQGLYNEQFF
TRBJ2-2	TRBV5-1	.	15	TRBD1	TGCGCCAGCAGCTTGGCCCAGGGGGCAACCGGGGAGCTGTTTTTT	CASSLAQGATGELFF
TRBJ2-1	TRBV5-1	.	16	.	TGCGCCAGCAGCTTGGTTAGCACCAACCCCGGCAATGAGCAGTTCTTC	CASSLVSTNPGNEQFF
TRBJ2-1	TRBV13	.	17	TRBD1	TGTGCCAGCAGCCCACCCTCCGGGACAGGGCGCTACAATGAGCAGTTCTTC	CASSPPSGTGRYNEQFF
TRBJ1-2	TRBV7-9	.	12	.	TGTGCCAGCAGCTTAGCTCTTTATGGCTACACCTTC	CASSLALYGYTF
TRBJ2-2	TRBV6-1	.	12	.	TGTGCCAGCAGCCCCCAGTGGGGGGAGCTGTTTTTT	CASSPQWGELFF
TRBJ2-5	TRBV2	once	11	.	TGTGCCAGCAGTGAAACCGAGACCCAGTACTTC	CASSETETQYF
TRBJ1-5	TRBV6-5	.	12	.	TGTGCCAGCAATAGGCGCAATCAGCCCCAGCATTTT	CASNRRNQPQHF
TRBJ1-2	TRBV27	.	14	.	TGTGCCAGCAGTCGCGGACCTATCCCCTATGGCTACACCTTC	CASSRGPIPYGYTF
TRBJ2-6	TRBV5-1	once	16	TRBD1	TGCGCCAGCAGCCGGGACAGTAGCTCTGGGGCCAACGTCCTGACTTTC	CASSRDSSSGANVLTF
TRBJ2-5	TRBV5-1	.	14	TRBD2	TGCGCCAGCAGCTTCGGGACTAGCGGAGAGACCCAGTACTTC	CASSFGTSGETQYF
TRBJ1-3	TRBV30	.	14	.	TGTGCCTGGAACAAAGGGGCTGGTGGAAACACCATATATTTT	CAWNKGAGGNTIYF
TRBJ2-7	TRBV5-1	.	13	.	TGCGCCAGCAGCCAGGGTACACCTGGCGAGCAGTACTTC	CASSQGTPGEQYF
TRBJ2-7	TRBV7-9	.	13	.	TGTGCCAGCAGCATTGCGGGGAGGTACGAGCAGTACTTC	CASSIAGRYEQYF
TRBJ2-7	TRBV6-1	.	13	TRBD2	TGTGCCAGCACGGCTAGCGGAAACTACGAGCAGTACTTC	CASTASGNYEQYF
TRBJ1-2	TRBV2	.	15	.	TGTGCCAGCAGTGATGTTAAGGGCTTCGGAACGGGCTACACCTTC	CASSDVKGFGTGYTF
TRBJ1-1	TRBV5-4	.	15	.	TGTGCCAGCAGCTTGGCCATCTCGGGAAGGGCTGAAGCTTTCTTT	CASSLAISGRAEAFF
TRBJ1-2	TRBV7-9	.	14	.	TGTGCCAGCAGCCCCAGTGGGCAAAACTATGGCTACACCTTC	CASSPSGQNYGYTF
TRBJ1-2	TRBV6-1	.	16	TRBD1	TGTGCCAGCAGTGAATCTTCGCACAGGGGGCTAGATGGCTACACCTTC	CASSESSHRGLDGYTF
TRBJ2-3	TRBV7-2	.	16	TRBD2	TGTGCCAGCAGGTTCGACGGGAGGGCGTTAGCAGATACGCAGTATTTT	CASRFDGRALADTQYF
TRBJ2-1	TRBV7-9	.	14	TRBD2	TGTGCCAGCAGTCCGATGAGCGGGGCTATTGAGCAGTTCTTC	CASSPMSGAIEQFF
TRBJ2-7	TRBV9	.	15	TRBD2	TGTGCCAGCAGCGTATCTAGCGGGAGGACCTACGAGCAGTACTTC	CASSVSSGRTYEQYF
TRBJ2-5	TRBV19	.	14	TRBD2	TGTGCCAGTAGTATTACTAGCGGTTCAGAGACCCAGTACTTC	CASSITSGSETQYF
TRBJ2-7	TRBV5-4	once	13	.	TGTGCCAGCAGCTTAGCCCCGAACTACGAGCAGTACTTC	CASSLAPNYEQYF
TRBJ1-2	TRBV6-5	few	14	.	TGTGCCAGCAGCCGACAGGAAGGCGGCTATGGCTACACCTTC	CASSRQEGGYGYTF
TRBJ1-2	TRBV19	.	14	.	TGTGCCAGTAGTATTCTACAGGGACGTAATGGCTACACCTTC	CASSILQGRNGYTF
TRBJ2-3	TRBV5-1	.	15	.	TGCGCCAGCAGCTTGGCCCAGTTAAGCACAGATACGCAGTATTTT	CASSLAQLSTDTQYF
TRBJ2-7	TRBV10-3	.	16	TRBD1	TGTGCCATCAGTGAGTCAGGTGGACAGGGAGACTACGAGCAGTACTTC	CAISESGGQGDYEQYF
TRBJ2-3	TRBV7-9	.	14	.	TGTGCCAGCAGCTCCGACAGGGAGGCAGATACGCAGTATTTT	CASSSDREADTQYF
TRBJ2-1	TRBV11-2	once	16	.	TGTGCCAGCAGCTTACTCGCGGGGTTGGAGGTCGATGAGCAGTTCTTC	CASSLLAGLEVDEQFF
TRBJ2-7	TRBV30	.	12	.	TGTGCCTGGAGGGGAGACGGTTACGAGCAGTACTTC	CAWRGDGYEQYF
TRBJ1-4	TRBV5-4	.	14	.	TGTGCCAGCAGTTATCTGAGGGCGGATGAAAAACTGTTTTTT	CASSYLRADEKLFF
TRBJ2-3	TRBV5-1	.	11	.	TGCGCCAGCGGCTCCGTCGATACGCAGTATTTT	CASGSVDTQYF
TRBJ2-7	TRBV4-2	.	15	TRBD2	TGTGCCAGCAGCCCTAGCGGGGGGGACTCCTACGAGCAGTACTTC	CASSPSGGDSYEQYF
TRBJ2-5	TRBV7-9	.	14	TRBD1	TGTGCCAGCAGCCCCGTGGGACAGAAAGAGACCCAGTACTTC	CASSPVGQKETQYF
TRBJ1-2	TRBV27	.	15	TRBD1	TGTGCCAGCAGTTCTAGGACAGGGTGGGGCTATGGCTACACCTTC	CASSSRTGWGYGYTF
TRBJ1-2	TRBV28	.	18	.	TGTGCCAGCAACCCCGGTAACTGGGGGCGCGAATTCTCCTATGGCTACACCTTC	CASNPGNWGREFSYGYTF
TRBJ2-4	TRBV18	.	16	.	TGTGCCAGCTCACCCTTCATGACTGTAGCCAAAAACATTCAGTACTTC	CASSPFMTVAKNIQYF
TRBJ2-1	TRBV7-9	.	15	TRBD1	TGTGCCAGCAGCTTAGGAGGGACAGGGAGGGATGAGCAGTTCTTC	CASSLGGTGRDEQFF
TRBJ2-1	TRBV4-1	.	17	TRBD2	TGCGCCAGCAGCCAAGATAGCGTAGCGGGGGAATACAATGAGCAGTTCTTC	CASSQDSVAGEYNEQFF
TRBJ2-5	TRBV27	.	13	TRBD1	TGTGCCAGCAGACGGACAGGGCTAGAGACCCAGTACTTC	CASRRTGLETQYF
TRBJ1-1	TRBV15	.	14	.	TGTGCCACCAGCATTTATGGGGTGAACACTGAAGCTTTCTTT	CATSIYGVNTEAFF
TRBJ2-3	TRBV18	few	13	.	TGTGCCAGCTCATACACTAGCACAGATACGCAGTATTTT	CASSYTSTDTQYF
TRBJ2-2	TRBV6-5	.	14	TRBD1	TGTGCCAGCAGTTACCACAGGGGAACCGGGGAGCTGTTTTTT	CASSYHRGTGELFF
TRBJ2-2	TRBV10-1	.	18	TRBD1	TGCGCCAGCAGTGAAGGAGTCAGGGGGCCCACGAACACCGGGGAGCTGTTTTTT	CASSEGVRGPTNTGELFF
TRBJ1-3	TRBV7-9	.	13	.	TGTGCCAGCAGCAGGGACCCTGGAAACACCATATATTTT	CASSRDPGNTIYF
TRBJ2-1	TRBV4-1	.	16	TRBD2	TGCGCCAGCAGCCAGTACGTAGCGGGAGCCTACAATGAGCAGTTCTTC	CASSQYVAGAYNEQFF
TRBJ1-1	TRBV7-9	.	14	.	TGTGCCAGCAGCTCGAGGGCCATGAACACTGAAGCTTTCTTT	CASSSRAMNTEAFF